These 32 T cell receptor beta chains share one sample of origin, sequenced in a study of CD8+CD57+ T cells in acquired aplastic anemia. Investigators profiled TCR beta VDJ and CDR3 from genomic DNA template. TCRdb reanalysed the reads using MiXCR and keeps one entry per CDR3 protein. This table has approximately 190,000 distinct CDR3 sequences, roughly half appearing once. The patients chosen for sequencing had shown expansion of CD8+CD57+ cells (detected by flow cytometry). Sequenced material: sorted CD4+, CD8+, or CD8+CD57+ T cells (not recorded which) from PBMCs. The receptor set was obtained from a human donor with aplastic anemia.

This clonotype was picked up a small number of times. The chain has TRBV19 and TRBJ2-1; no firm D call. Germline V gene sequence: CDR1 LNHDA, CDR2 SQIVND (reference sequence). The CDR3 has 15 residues. The V end lost 3 bases, the J end lost 3 bases, and 12 bases lay between the germline ends. The CDR3, as DNA: TGTGCCAGTAGTATGGGTGGCGGCCACTACAATGAGCAGTTCTTC. This sequence encodes CASSMGGGHYNEQFF.

The chain joins TRBV7-3 to TRBJ2-5; D uncertain. The CDR3 runs to 12 residues. The V gene's germline CDR1 is SGHTA and CDR2 FQGTGA. Deletions cut 5 bases from V and 5 bases from J, with 9 bases between. In nucleotides, the CDR3 is TGTGCCAGCAGCCCGCCCCGTGAGACCCAGTACTTC. It specifies CASSPPRETQYF.

This clonotype was observed once. The V gene is TRBV29-1, the J gene TRBJ1-1; no definite D call. This CDR3 is built from 11 residues. V was pared by 0 bases and J by 5 bases, with 4 bases between. In germline, CDR1 is SQVTM, CDR2 ANQGSEA. The chain's CDR3 is CSVEEGTEAFF. Here the CDR3 DNA reads TGCAGCGTTGAAGAGGGGACTGAAGCTTTCTTT.

This clonotype was seen a handful of times. This sequence joins TRBV7-9 and TRBJ1-3; TRBD1 aligns across 9 bases. Germline values: CDR1 SEHNR, CDR2 FQNEAQ (reference sequence). With V trimmed by 5 bases and J by 4 bases, 6 bases remained unmatched. CDR3 size: 15 residues. Here the CDR3 reads CASSLGQGPGNTIYF. CDR3 nucleotides: TGTGCCAGCAGCCTCGGACAGGGGCCAGGAAACACCATATATTTT.

The gene calls are TRBV29-1 and TRBJ1-1; D uncertain. CDR1 is SQVTM and CDR2 is ANQGSEA in the germline V gene. Trimming removed 6 bases at V and 7 bases at J, with 9 bases between. This CDR3 is 10 amino acids long. CDR3 sequence: CSVADIEAFF. DNA for the CDR3: TGCAGCGTGGCCGATATTGAAGCTTTCTTT.

In this sample, this clonotype turned up many times. The chain couples TRBV4-2 to TRBJ1-4; possibly TRBD1 for D (6 bases). Deletions cut 0 bases from V and 8 bases from J, with 13 bases between. Germline CDR1 and CDR2: LGHNA and YNFKEQ. This CDR3 has 15 amino acids. CDR3: CASSQDATGQEKLFF. For the CDR3, the DNA is TGTGCCAGCAGCCAAGATGCGACAGGACAAGAAAAACTGTTTTTT.

The chain joins TRBV7-9 to TRBJ2-7; possible D gene TRBD2, 6 bases. Germline loops: CDR1 SEHNR, CDR2 FQNEAQ (reference sequence). V lost 7 bases, J lost 2 bases, and 9 bases lay in between. The CDR3 is 12 residues long. DNA of the CDR3: TGTGCCAGCATTGGGGGGACCTACGAGCAGTACTTC. Translation: CASIGGTYEQYF.

This chain connects TRBV7-2 to TRBJ2-5; D uncertain. CDR3 size: 11 residues. Trimming took off 7 bases at V and 2 bases at J, with 5 bases between the two ends. Germline CDR1 SGHTA, CDR2 FQGNSA. The CDR3 DNA is TGTGCCAGCAAGGAACAAGAGACCCAGTACTTC. Translating gives CASKEQETQYF.

This clonotype was counted a single time. This chain links TRBV4-1 with TRBJ1-6; D ambiguous. This CDR3 comprises 15 residues. V lost 1 base, J lost 7 bases, and 11 bases lay in between. Germline values: CDR1 MGHRA, CDR2 YSYEKL. Here the CDR3 reads CASSQVWSRNSPLHF. In DNA, the CDR3 is TGCGCCAGCAGCCAAGTGTGGAGCCGGAATTCACCCCTCCACTTT.

Worth noting for this clonotype: Given a much more abundant clone one base away, this may be a read error. The rearrangement links TRBV4-1 to TRBJ2-3; D is unresolved. CDR3 size: 13 residues. Germline V CDR1 and CDR2: MGHRA, YSYEKL. CDR3 nucleotides: TGCGACAGCAGCCGCCCCGGGTCGGATACGCAGTATTTT. It codes for CDSSRPGSDTQYF.

The chain has TRBV20-1 and TRBJ2-7, with 7 bases identical to TRBD1. Germline CDR1 is DFQATT and CDR2 is SNEGSKA (reference sequence). After removal of 4 bases from V and 5 bases from J, the junction contained 14 bases not matched to a gene. This CDR3 has 15 residues. The CDR3 region has the DNA TGCAGTGCTATCCGCGCCGAGACAGGGAGTCACGAGCAGTACTTC. As protein: CSAIRAETGSHEQYF.

This clonotype showed up just a few times. The V gene is TRBV10-3, the J gene TRBJ2-2; no clear D gene. CDR1 ENHRY and CDR2 SYGVKD come from the germline V gene. V was shortened by 2 bases and J by 2 bases, with 6 bases between the two germline ends. This CDR3 is 14 amino acids long. The CDR3 loop is CAISEGINTGELFF. The CDR3 DNA is TGTGCCATCAGTGAGGGGATAAACACCGGGGAGCTGTTTTTT.

The rearrangement joins TRBV9 to TRBJ2-1, with D tentatively TRBD2 (5 bases). The CDR3 runs 12 residues. Germline V lookup: CDR1 SGDLS, CDR2 YYNGEE. Between the trimmed V and J ends, which lost 0 bases and 7 bases, there was a span of 5 bases. This CDR3 reads CASSVVANEQFF. The CDR3 DNA reads TGTGCCAGCAGCGTAGTAGCGAATGAGCAGTTCTTC.

Turning to this clonotype: A read error may be the cause here, since a much bigger clone is one base away. The J gene is TRBJ1-4, the V gene TRBV5-1; TRBD1 is a possible D gene (6 bases). Per germline, CDR1 SGHRS and CDR2 YFSETQ. The CDR3 is 15 amino acids. CDR3 in amino acids: CASSPEGGEDEKPFF. CDR3 in DNA: TGCGCCAGCAGCCCGGAGGGGGGCGAGGATGAAAAACCGTTTTTT.

The gene calls are TRBV20-1 and TRBJ2-7; 7 nucleotides align to TRBD1. V lost 4 bases to trimming and J lost 2 bases; unmatched junction nucleotides: 8. Germline V gene data show CDR1 as DFQATT and CDR2 as SNEGSKA (reference sequence). CDR3 size: 14 residues. CDR3 DNA: TGCAGTGCTACCACCCGGGACAGTCCCTACGAGCAGTACTTC. Translating it yields CSATTRDSPYEQYF.

This chain connects TRBV9 to TRBJ2-1, with a weak D call TRBD2 (6 bases). V lost 0 bases and J lost 1, with 8 bases in between. CDR1 is SGDLS, CDR2 YYNGEE, per germline. This CDR3 comprises 15 residues. CDR3 amino acids: CASSVDRGSYNEQFF. DNA for the CDR3: TGTGCCAGCAGCGTAGACCGGGGGTCCTACAATGAGCAGTTCTTC.

This clonotype was recorded once. A clone one base away is much larger, so this may be a read error. The chain carries TRBV11-2 and TRBJ2-4; D possibly corresponds to TRBD1 (6 bases). Germline CDR1 and CDR2: SGHAT and FQNNGV. V was cut by 0 bases and J by 3 bases, with 9 bases left in between. The length of the CDR3 is 15 residues. In DNA form, the CDR3 reads TGTGCCAGCAGCTTAGATGAAGGGGGCAAAAACATTCAGTACTTC. Translation: CASSLDEGGKNIQYF.

The genes are TRBV12-3 or TRBV12-4 and TRBJ2-1; 11 nucleotides line up with TRBD2. V lost 5 bases and J lost 5; bases outside the gene matches: 5. The CDR3 sequence is 15 residues long. CDR3 in DNA: TGTGCCAGCAGTGCTAGCGGGGGGTGGCACAATGAGCAGTTCTTC. This sequence encodes CASSASGGWHNEQFF.

In its sample, this clonotype was seen many times. This chain joins TRBV29-1 and TRBJ1-1; 8 bases fit TRBD1. CDR1 is SQVTM, CDR2 ANQGSEA, per germline. The CDR3 has 13 residues. Unmatched junction bases numbered 1, after V lost 4 bases and J lost 0 bases. The CDR3 sequence: CSVGTGLNTEAFF. The CDR3 DNA reads TGCAGCGTTGGGACAGGGCTGAACACTGAAGCTTTCTTT.

This clonotype has a handful of counts. The chain uses TRBV2 and TRBJ1-5; D call uncertain. In germline, CDR1 is SNHLY, CDR2 FYNNEI. Deletions cut 10 bases from V and 0 bases from J, with 16 bases between. The CDR3 runs 15 residues. CDR3 in amino acids: CATRDQLYSNQPQHF. CDR3 DNA sequence: TGTGCCACCCGGGATCAACTTTATAGCAATCAGCCCCAGCATTTT.

Comment on this clonotype: A single base separates this from a much larger clone, so it may be a read error. The chain links TRBV10-3 to TRBJ2-2; D is uncertain. The V gene's germline CDR1 is ENHRY and CDR2 SYGVKD. V lost 5 bases and J 6 bases, leaving 7 bases between the germline ends. CDR3 length: 12 residues. The CDR3 loop reads CAISRGSGELFF. For the CDR3, the DNA is TGTGCCATCAGTCGCGGATCCGGGGAGCTGTTTTTT.

V gene TRBV2 combines with J gene TRBJ1-2; D perhaps matches TRBD1 (6 bases). Germline lookup yields CDR1 SNHLY and CDR2 FYNNEI. Trimming stripped 4 bases from V and 2 bases from J, with 11 bases between. This CDR3 has 14 residues. The CDR3 nucleotides read TGTGCCAGCAGTGCCCAACAGGGAAACTATGGCTACACCTTC. Protein: CASSAQQGNYGYTF. The full variable domain, rest sourced from reference TRBV2 and TRBJ1-2, is EPEVTQTPSHQVTQMGQEVILRCVPISNHLYFYWYRQILGQKVEFLVSFYNNEISEKSEIFDDQFSVERPDGSNFTLKIRSTKLEDSAMYFCASSAQQGNYGYTFGSGTRLTVV.

The chain links TRBV29-1 to TRBJ2-3, with D uncertain. The CDR3 contains 10 residues. In germline, CDR1 is SQVTM, CDR2 ANQGSEA. Trimming removed 3 bases at V and 6 bases at J, with 4 bases between. The CDR3 loop reads CSVDRDTQYF. The CDR3 DNA is TGCAGCGTTGATCGGGATACGCAGTATTTT.

J is TRBJ2-4 and V is TRBV12-3 or TRBV12-4; 8 bases match TRBD1. This CDR3 comprises 14 residues. J gave up 8 bases and V 2 bases, and 5 bases lay outside the gene matches. The CDR3 protein is CASSLSAGGYIQYF. The CDR3 nucleotides are TGTGCCAGCAGTTTATCGGCAGGGGGCTACATTCAGTACTTC.

This clonotype was detected many times. The chain is built from TRBV7-2 and TRBJ2-7; no reliable D call. From germline, CDR1 is SGHTA and CDR2 FQGNSA. This CDR3 comprises 16 residues. Trimming shortened V by 0 bases and J by 3 bases, and 15 bases separated the two germline ends. Written as DNA, the CDR3 is TGTGCCAGCAGCTTAGCTATCGTACGGCAAGACTACGAGCAGTACTTC. As protein: CASSLAIVRQDYEQYF.

This chain joins TRBV25-1 and TRBJ1-2; 9 bases match TRBD1. Trimming took 5 bases from V and 8 from J; bases not matched to a gene: 6. In germline, CDR1 is MGHDK, CDR2 SYGVNS. The CDR3 is 13 amino acids. Written as DNA, the CDR3 is TGTGCCAGCAGTCGGACAGGGGTCGAGGGCTACACCTTC. It is translated as CASSRTGVEGYTF.

The V and J genes are TRBV29-1 and TRBJ2-3; 14 bases map to TRBD2. This CDR3 spans 16 amino acids. The ends lost 8 bases at V and 3 bases at J; junction bases unmatched: 10. Per the germline V gene, CDR1 is SQVTM and CDR2 is ANQGSEA. The CDR3 spells CSLGTSGRVGTDTQYF. The CDR3 nucleotides read TGCAGCTTGGGGACTAGCGGGAGAGTAGGGACAGATACGCAGTATTTT.

V and J are TRBV7-6 and TRBJ2-7; D is perhaps TRBD1 (6 bases). The CDR3 covers 14 residues. Per germline, CDR1 SGHVS and CDR2 FNYEAQ. The V and J ends lost 5 bases and 7 bases respectively, with 18 bases between them. The CDR3 region has the DNA TGTGCCAGCAGCCTACTACAGGGCTCCGGGGAGCAGTACTTC. Encoded protein: CASSLLQGSGEQYF.

The chain recombines TRBV7-2 with TRBJ1-1; D remains ambiguous. Germline CDR1 reads SGHTA; CDR2 reads FQGNSA. Trimming stripped 5 bases from V and 0 bases from J, with 7 bases between. The CDR3 extends over 13 amino acids. The CDR3 protein is CASSRNMNTEAFF. DNA for the CDR3: TGTGCCAGCAGCCGGAACATGAACACTGAAGCTTTCTTT.

This clonotype was seen ten or more times. The chain recombines TRBV20-1 with TRBJ2-1; no definite D call. The germline CDR1 and CDR2 sequences are DFQATT and SNEGSKA (reference sequence). This CDR3 is 13 amino acids long. V was shortened by 4 bases and J by 0 bases, with 7 bases between the two germline ends. In DNA, the CDR3 is TGCAGTGCTATGGCTAACTCCTACAATGAGCAGTTCTTC. Protein product: CSAMANSYNEQFF.

The table lists this clonotype with a few counts. This sequence joins TRBV28 and TRBJ2-6, with no clear D. V was trimmed by 5 bases and J by 6 bases, leaving 8 bases between them. Germline V lookup: CDR1 MDHEN, CDR2 SYDVKM. The CDR3 has 13 residues. The CDR3: CASSGTPANVLTF. As DNA, the CDR3 is TGTGCCAGCAGTGGCACTCCGGCCAACGTCCTGACTTTC. The full variable domain, rest sourced from reference TRBV28 and TRBJ2-6, is DVKVTQSSRYLVKRTGEKVFLECVQDMDHENMFWYRQDPGLGLRLIYFSYDVKMKEKGDIPEGYSVSREKKERFSLILESASTNQTSMYLCASSGTPANVLTFGAGSRLTVL.

The genes are TRBV24-1 and TRBJ2-7; the D gene is possibly TRBD2 (7 bases). V dropped 8 bases and J dropped 0 bases, with 19 bases sitting between them. CDR1 KGHDR and CDR2 SFDVKD come from the germline V gene. The CDR3 extends over 16 amino acids. For the CDR3, the DNA is TGTGCCACCAAGGGGGGGGCGGGTGGGAGCTCCTACGAGCAGTACTTC. It is translated as CATKGGAGGSSYEQYF.